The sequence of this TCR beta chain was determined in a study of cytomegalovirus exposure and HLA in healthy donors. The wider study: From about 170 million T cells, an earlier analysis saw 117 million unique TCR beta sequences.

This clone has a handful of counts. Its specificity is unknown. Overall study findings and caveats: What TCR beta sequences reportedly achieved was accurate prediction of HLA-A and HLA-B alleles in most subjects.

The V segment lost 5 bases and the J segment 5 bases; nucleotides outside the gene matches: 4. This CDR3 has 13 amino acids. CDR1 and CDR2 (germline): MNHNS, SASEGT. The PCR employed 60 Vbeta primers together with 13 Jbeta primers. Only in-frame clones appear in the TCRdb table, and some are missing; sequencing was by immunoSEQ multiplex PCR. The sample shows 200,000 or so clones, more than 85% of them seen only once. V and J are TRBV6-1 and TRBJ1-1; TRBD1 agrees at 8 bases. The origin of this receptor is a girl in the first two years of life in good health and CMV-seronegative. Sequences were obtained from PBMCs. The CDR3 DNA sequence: TGTGCCAGCAGTCACAGGGGGGATACTGAAGCTTTCTTT. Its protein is CASSHRGDTEAFF.